This T cell receptor beta chain was recovered during a study of T cell repertoires in cytomegalovirus infection (dated by TCRdb to the late 2010s). Background for the entire study: Alongside well-studied HLA-B-restricted epitopes, the peptide stimulations were aimed at recently identified HLA-C-restricted CMV epitopes, whose presentation resists viral immunomodulation. The HLA type of each donor mattered for the analysis, because public TCR beta signatures pointed to carriage of CMV infection along with the matching HLA type.

The sample's treatment or condition label is to be understood as: in vitro stimulation with specific CMV peptide epitopes to enrich CMV-specific T cells. Overall study results and their limits: Carriers of CMV infection plus the relevant HLA type were discriminated by the cumulative frequency of public TCR beta family members in the study cohort and in an independent approximately 400-donor cohort. In the ex vivo response, HLA-C-restricted CMV-specific TCR beta clonotypes were dominant, and in two of eight donors the single most frequent clonotype came from this HLA-C-restricted group.

TCRdb shows the sequencer as Illumina HiSeq 1500. TCRdb cleaned the public reads at Q25 with fastp, built clones with MiXCR and kept in-frame beta chains. Entries that share a CDR3 protein sequence are merged under the most common genes and DNA. For this sample the table gives roughly 990,000 distinct CDR3 sequences, of which 31% were detected only once. Together, the top ten hold around 15% of the sample. The CDR3 runs 15 amino acids, cysteine and phenylalanine included. Kept here is only the CDR3 DNA, which spans 45 bases and is read in frame from base 1. Between the V and J ends, shortened by 2 bases and 1 base respectively, the junction contains 10 bases. For CDR1 and CDR2, the germline V gene lists SNHLY and FYNNEI. A word on this clonotype: Its antigen has not been determined. No much larger clonotype is one base removed from it; base qualities were not supplied.

The sequencing here drew on cultured CD8+ T cells from PBMCs, taken from culture after CMV antigen stimulation. Recombination joined TRBV2 with TRBJ2-3; the best D guess is TRBD1, with 5 bases matching. This TCR was recovered from a human donor in good health (CMV status not recorded). Some clones in this sample may be carry-over from other donors' samples. The CDR3 sequence is CASSESGAGTDTQYF. Here is the DNA: TGTGCCAGCAGTGAAAGTGGGGCCGGCACAGATACGCAGTATTTT.